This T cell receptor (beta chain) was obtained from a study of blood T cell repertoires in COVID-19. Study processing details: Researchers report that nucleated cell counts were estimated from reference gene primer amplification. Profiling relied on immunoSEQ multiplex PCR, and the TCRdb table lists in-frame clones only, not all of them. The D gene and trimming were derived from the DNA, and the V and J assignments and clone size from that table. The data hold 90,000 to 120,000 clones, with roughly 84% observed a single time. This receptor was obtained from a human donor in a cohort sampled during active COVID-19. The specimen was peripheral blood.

The CDR3 DNA reads as TGTGCCAGTGCGGGGGTGGGGGCCGGGCCAGATACGCAGTATTTT. It encodes CASAGVGAGPDTQYF. The chain uses TRBV25-1 and TRBJ2-3; D may be TRBD2 (7 bases). Looked up from germline, CDR1 is MGHDK and CDR2 is SYGVNS. Trimming shortened V by 9 bases and J by 4 bases, and 20 bases separated the two germline ends. The CDR3 has 15 residues.